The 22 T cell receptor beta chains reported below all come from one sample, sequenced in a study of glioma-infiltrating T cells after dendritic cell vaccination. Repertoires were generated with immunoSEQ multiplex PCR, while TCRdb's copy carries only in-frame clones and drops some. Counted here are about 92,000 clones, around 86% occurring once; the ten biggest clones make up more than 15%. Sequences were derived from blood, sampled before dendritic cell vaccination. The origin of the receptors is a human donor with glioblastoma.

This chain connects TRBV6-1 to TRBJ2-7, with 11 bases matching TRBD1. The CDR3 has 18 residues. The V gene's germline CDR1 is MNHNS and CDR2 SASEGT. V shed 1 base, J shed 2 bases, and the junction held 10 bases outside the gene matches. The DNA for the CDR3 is TGTGCCAGCAGTGAAGGGAGTCCCCGGACAGGGGGCGCCTACGAGCAGTACTTC. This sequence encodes CASSEGSPRTGGAYEQYF.

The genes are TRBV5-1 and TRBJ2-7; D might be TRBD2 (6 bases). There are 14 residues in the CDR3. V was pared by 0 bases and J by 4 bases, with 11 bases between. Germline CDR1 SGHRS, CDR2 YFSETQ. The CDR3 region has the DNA TGCGCCAGCAGCTTGGAAGGAAGCGGGTACGAGCAGTACTTC. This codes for CASSLEGSGYEQYF.

Here the CDR3 DNA reads TGTGCCAGCAGCAAACAGGGGGCATTCGAGCAGTACTTC. It yields the protein CASSKQGAFEQYF. This chain connects TRBV21-1 to TRBJ2-7; TRBD1, the table's D call, was not compared with the DNA. TRBV21-1 is deemed a pseudogene. This CDR3 spans 13 amino acids.

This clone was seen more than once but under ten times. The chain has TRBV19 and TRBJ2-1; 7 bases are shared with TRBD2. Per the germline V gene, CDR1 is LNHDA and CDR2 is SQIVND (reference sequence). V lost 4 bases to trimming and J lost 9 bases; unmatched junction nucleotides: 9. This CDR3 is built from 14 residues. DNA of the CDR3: TGTGCCAGTAGTAGAAAGGCGGGAGCAGTTGAGCAGTTCTTC. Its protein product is CASSRKAGAVEQFF. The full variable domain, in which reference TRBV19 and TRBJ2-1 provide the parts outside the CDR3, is DGGITQSPKYLFRKEGQNVTLSCEQNLNHDAMYWYRQDPGQGLRLIYYSQIVNDFQKGDIAEGYSVSREKKESFPLTVTSAQKNPTAFYLCASSRKAGAVEQFFGPGTRLTVL.

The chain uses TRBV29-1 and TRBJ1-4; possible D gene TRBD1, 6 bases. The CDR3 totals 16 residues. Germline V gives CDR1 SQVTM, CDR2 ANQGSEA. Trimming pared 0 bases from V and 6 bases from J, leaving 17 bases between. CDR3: CSVEDLSGQGDEKLFF. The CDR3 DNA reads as TGCAGCGTTGAAGATCTTTCGGGACAAGGAGATGAAAAACTGTTTTTT.

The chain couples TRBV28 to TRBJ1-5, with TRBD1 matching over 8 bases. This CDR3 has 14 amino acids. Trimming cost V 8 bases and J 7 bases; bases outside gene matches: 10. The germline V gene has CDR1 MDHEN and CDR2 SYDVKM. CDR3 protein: CASLPGGAGQPQHF. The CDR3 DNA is TGTGCCAGCCTCCCAGGGGGCGCGGGACAGCCCCAGCATTTT. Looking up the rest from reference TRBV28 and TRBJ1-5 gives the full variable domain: DVKVTQSSRYLVKRTGEKVFLECVQDMDHENMFWYRQDPGLGLRLIYFSYDVKMKEKGDIPEGYSVSREKKERFSLILESASTNQTSMYLCASLPGGAGQPQHFGDGTRLSIL.

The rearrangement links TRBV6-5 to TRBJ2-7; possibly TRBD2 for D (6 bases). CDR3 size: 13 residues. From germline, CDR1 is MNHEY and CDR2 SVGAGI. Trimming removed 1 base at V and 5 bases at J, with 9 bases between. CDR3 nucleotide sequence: TGTGCCAGCAGTTACTGGAGGGCACACGAGCAGTACTTC. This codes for CASSYWRAHEQYF.

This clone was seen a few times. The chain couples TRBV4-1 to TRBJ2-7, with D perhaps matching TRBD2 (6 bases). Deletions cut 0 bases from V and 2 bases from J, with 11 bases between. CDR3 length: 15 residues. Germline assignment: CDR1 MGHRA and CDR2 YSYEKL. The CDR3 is CASSQEPAGTYEQYF. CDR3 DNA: TGCGCCAGCAGCCAAGAACCGGCGGGAACCTACGAGCAGTACTTC.

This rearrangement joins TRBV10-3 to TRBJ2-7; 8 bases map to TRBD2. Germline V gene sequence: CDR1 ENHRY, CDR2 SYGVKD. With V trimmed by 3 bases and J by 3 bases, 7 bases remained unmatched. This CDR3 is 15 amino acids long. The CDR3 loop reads CAISDTGGDLYEQYF. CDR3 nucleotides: TGTGCCATCAGTGATACGGGGGGGGACCTCTACGAGCAGTACTTC.

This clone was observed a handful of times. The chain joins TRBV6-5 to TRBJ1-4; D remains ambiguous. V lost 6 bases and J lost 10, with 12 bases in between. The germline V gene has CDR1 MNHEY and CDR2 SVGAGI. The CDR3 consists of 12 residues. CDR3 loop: CASSPAIGKLFF. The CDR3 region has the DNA TGTGCCAGCAGCCCCGCTATTGGAAAACTGTTTTTT.

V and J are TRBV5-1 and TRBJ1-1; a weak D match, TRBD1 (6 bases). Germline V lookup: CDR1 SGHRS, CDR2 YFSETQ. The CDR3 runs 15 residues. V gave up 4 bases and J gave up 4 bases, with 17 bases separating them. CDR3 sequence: CASSPARGSGTEAFF. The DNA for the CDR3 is TGCGCCAGCAGCCCGGCCAGGGGAAGCGGCACTGAAGCTTTCTTT.

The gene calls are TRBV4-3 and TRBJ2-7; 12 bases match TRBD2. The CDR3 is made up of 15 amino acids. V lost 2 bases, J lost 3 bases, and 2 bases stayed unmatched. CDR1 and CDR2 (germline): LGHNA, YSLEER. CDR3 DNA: TGCGCCAGCAGCCAACTGACTAGCGGGGGCTACGAGCAGTACTTC. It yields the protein CASSQLTSGGYEQYF.

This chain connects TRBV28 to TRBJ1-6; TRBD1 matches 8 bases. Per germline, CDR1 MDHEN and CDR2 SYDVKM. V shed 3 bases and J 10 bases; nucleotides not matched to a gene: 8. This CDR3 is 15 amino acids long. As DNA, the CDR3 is TGTGCCAGCAGTTTTTACAGGGGGTCGGGATCACCCCTCCACTTT. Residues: CASSFYRGSGSPLHF.

The CDR3 here is CASSHPGGGTEAFF. The CDR3 coding sequence is TGCGCCAGCAGCCACCCAGGGGGCGGCACTGAAGCTTTCTTT. This chain uses TRBV4-1 with TRBJ1-1; 8 nucleotides agree with TRBD1. The junction had 4 bases not matched to a gene; V was cut back by 3 bases and J by 4 bases. The CDR3 has 14 residues. Germline CDR1 reads MGHRA; CDR2 reads YSYEKL.

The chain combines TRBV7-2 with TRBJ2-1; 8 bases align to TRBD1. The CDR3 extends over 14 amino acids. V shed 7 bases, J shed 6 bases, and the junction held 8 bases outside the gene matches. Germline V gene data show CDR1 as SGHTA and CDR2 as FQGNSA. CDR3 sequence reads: CASTPGGSFNEQFF. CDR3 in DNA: TGTGCCAGCACGCCAGGGGGCTCTTTCAATGAGCAGTTCTTC. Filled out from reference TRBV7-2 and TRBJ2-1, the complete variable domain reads GAGVSQSPSNKVTEKGKDVELRCDPISGHTALYWYRQSLGQGLEFLIYFQGNSAPDKSGLPSDRFSAERTGGSVSTLTIQRTQQEDSAVYLCASTPGGSFNEQFFGPGTRLTVL.

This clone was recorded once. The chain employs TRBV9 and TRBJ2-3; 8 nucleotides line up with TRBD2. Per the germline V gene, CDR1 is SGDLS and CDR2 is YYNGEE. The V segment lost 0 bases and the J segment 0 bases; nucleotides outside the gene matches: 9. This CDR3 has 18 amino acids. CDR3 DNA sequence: TGTGCCAGCAGCGTAGGGTTGCGGGGGGCAGCTAGCACAGATACGCAGTATTTT. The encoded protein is CASSVGLRGAASTDTQYF.

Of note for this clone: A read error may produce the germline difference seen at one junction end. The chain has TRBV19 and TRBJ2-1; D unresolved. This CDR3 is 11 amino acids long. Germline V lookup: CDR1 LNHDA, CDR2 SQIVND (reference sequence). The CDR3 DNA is TGTGCCAGTAGTTCCTTCAATGAGCAGTTCTTC. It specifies CASSSFNEQFF.

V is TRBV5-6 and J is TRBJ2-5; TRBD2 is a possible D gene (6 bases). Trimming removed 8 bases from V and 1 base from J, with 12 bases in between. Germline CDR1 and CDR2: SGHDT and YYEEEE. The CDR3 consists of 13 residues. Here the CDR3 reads CASAGGRQETQYF. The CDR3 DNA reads TGTGCCAGTGCCGGAGGGCGCCAAGAGACCCAGTACTTC. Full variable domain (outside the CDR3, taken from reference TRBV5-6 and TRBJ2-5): DAGVTQSPTHLIKTRGQQVTLRCSPKSGHDTVSWYQQALGQGPQFIFQYYEEEERQRGNFPDRFSGHQFPNYSSELNVNALLLGDSALYLCASAGGRQETQYFGPGTRLLVL.

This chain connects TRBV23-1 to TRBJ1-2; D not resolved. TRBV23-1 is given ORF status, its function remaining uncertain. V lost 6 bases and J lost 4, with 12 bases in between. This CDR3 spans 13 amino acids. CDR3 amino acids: CASRPPGLYGYTF. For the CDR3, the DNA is TGCGCCAGCAGGCCACCGGGTCTCTATGGCTACACCTTC.

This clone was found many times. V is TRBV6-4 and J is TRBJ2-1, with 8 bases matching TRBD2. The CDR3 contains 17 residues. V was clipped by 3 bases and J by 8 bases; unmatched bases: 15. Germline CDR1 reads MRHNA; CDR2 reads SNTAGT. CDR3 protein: CASSDGKSGGEVDEQFF. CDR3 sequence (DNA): TGTGCCAGCAGTGATGGCAAGAGCGGGGGAGAGGTAGATGAGCAGTTCTTC.

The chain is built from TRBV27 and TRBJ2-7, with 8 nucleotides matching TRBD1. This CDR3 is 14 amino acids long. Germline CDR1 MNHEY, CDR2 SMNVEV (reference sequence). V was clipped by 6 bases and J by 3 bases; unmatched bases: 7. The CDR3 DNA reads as TGTGCCAGCAGCCAATTGGGGACAGGCTACGAGCAGTACTTC. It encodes CASSQLGTGYEQYF.

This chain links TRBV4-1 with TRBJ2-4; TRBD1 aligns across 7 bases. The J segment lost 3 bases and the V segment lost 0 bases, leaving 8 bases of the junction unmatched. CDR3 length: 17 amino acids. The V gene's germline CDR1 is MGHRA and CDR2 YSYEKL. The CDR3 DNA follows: TGCGCCAGCAGCCAAGAAGGGGGCCTCCCCGTCAAAAACATTCAGTACTTC. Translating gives CASSQEGGLPVKNIQYF.